This T cell receptor beta chain was profiled in a study of siplizumab effects on memory and regulatory T cells. The CDR3 contains 16 residues. Germline values: CDR1 SGHRS, CDR2 YFSETQ. V dropped 4 bases and J dropped 1; count of bases not matched to a gene: 7. Assay: immunoSEQ multiplex PCR; the TCRdb copy retains only in-frame clones and omits some. The sample includes 100,000 or so clones, 92% seen only once; the top ten take more than 10%. The sequencing sample was made of non-Treg CD4+ T cells sorted from blood. The source of this sequence is a human donor in good health. The V gene is TRBV5-1, the J gene TRBJ2-1; 8 bases agree with TRBD2. Written as DNA, the CDR3 is TGCGCCAGCAGCCCACAAGGCGGGAGGTCCTACAATGAGCAGTTCTTC. This translates into CASSPQGGRSYNEQFF.